This TCR beta chain was sequenced during a study of ipilimumab plus nivolumab after autologous stem cell transplantation (dated by TCRdb to the early 2020s). About the full investigation: The median number of doses that trial patients received was roughly five for ipilimumab and 8 for nivolumab. Patients in the trial were undergoing autologous transplant and had high-risk diffuse large B cell lymphoma, mature T cell lymphoma, or multiple myeloma. Around 40 patients made up the trial's intent-to-treat population. The full study reports these points: Per the authors, a biologic rationale for further study of the post-transplant checkpoint inhibition approach was offered by T cell receptor repertoire, regulatory T cell phenotype and gut microbiota profiles. The authors concluded that, as post-transplant consolidation, combined checkpoint inhibition appeared tolerable.

As concerns this clone: Its antigen remains undetermined. No base-level quality is on record; no much larger clone is a single base apart.

Starting 14 to 28 days after the autologous transplant, patients began checkpoint therapy, which included ipilimumab at 1 mg/kg intravenously on day 1 of selected weeks. Nivolumab was given at 3 mg/kg intravenously on day 1 of weeks 1, 4, 7, 10, and every two weeks through week 26. This was a Phase Ib clinical trial that tested ipilimumab plus nivolumab, given as combined checkpoint inhibition, for consolidation following autologous stem cell transplantation. The library was built by means of the immunoSEQ multiplex PCR assay. The clones in this table, taken by TCRdb from immuneACCESS, are in-frame only. Not every clone is retained; where verified, under half of the shortfall comes from an unresolved V gene, and the cause of the rest is unknown. The sample contains a few thousand clones, about 80% of them found a single time. Over 9.5% of the sample is in the top ten clones. CDR1 SGHDT and CDR2 YYEEEE are derived from the germline V gene. Trimming removed 3 bases from V and 1 base from J; the gene matches leave 9 bases unexplained. The CDR3 covers 17 residues, taking in both the cysteine and the phenylalanine. Just CDR3 DNA is preserved here, 51 bases in frame from base 1.

This clonotype originated in a male donor with primary mediastinal lymphoma. This chain is built from TRBV5-6 and TRBJ2-3; 9 middle bases align to TRBD2. The sample was PBMCs, taken in a trial of ipilimumab plus nivolumab as post-transplant consolidation. The encoded CDR3 is CASSSLITSGRTDTQYF. The sequenced DNA is TGTGCCAGCAGCTCCCTAATTACTAGCGGGCGCACAGATACGCAGTATTTT.